This T cell receptor beta chain was obtained from a study of T cells after yellow fever vaccination. For the study at large: Preparation used SMART-Seq v4 Ultra Low Input for the low-cell-number fractions.

MiXCR, run by TCRdb on the 5' RACE reads, gives a single entry per CDR3 protein. This sample has about 160,000 distinct CDR3 sequences; about 7% occur once, and the top ten carry 2.5% to 3%. CDR3 length equals 13 residues. The V end was cut by 6 bases, the J end by 1 base, with 9 bases between. Germline V gene data show CDR1 as SGHTA and CDR2 as FQGTGA. This clonotype has at least ten counts. This TCR came from a man between 18 and 29 years old who received the YFV17D yellow fever vaccine. The sample was CD4+ T cells sorted from PBMCs, taken 5 days after the first yellow fever vaccination. The rearrangement joins TRBV7-3 to TRBJ1-1, with D unclear. The CDR3, as DNA: TGTGCCAGCAGTCCCTTCGGGAACACTGAAGCTTTCTTT. Translating gives CASSPFGNTEAFF. Looking up the rest from reference TRBV7-3 and TRBJ1-1 gives the full variable domain: GAGVSQTPSNKVTEKGKYVELRCDPISGHTALYWYRQSLGQGPEFLIYFQGTGAADDSGLPNDRFFAVRPEGSVSTLKIQRTERGDSAVYLCASSPFGNTEAFFGQGTRLTVV.